Listed here are 5 T cell receptor beta chains from one sample, sequenced in a study of blood T cell repertoires in COVID-19 (TCRdb year 2020). The library was prepared using the immunoSEQ multiplex PCR assay. Drawn from immuneACCESS, this table holds only the in-frame rearrangements with V and J called that TCRdb kept. Clones are partly lost; checked studies trace under half to an unresolved V gene and leave the rest unexplained. Counted in this sample were about 210,000 clones; 80% to 90% of them appeared once. The ten biggest clones cover roughly 5% of the sample. Sequencing used peripheral blood. Every receptor here comes from an elderly woman with acute or convalescent COVID-19.

V is TRBV7-9 and J is TRBJ1-1, with a weak D call TRBD1 (6 bases). This CDR3 is built from 16 residues. Germline V gene sequence: CDR1 SEHNR, CDR2 FQNEAQ (reference sequence). Trimming left V 2 bases short and J 1 base short, with 14 bases between. The DNA of the CDR3 is TGTGCCAGCAGCTTATTCGGCAGGGGAAGGAACACTGAAGCTTTCTTT. Its protein product is CASSLFGRGRNTEAFF.

This rearrangement joins TRBV30 to TRBJ2-3; TRBD1 agrees at 10 bases. From germline, CDR1 is GTSNPN and CDR2 SVGIG (reference sequence). This CDR3 is built from 15 residues. The V segment lost 3 bases and the J segment 7 bases; nucleotides outside the gene matches: 10. This chain's CDR3 is CAWSLGQGVRNTQYF. DNA for the CDR3: TGTGCCTGGAGCCTCGGACAGGGGGTCAGGAATACGCAGTATTTT.

The chain carries TRBV29-1 and TRBJ2-7; D is unresolved. The CDR3 runs to 12 residues. Germline V gene sequence: CDR1 SQVTM, CDR2 ANQGSEA. Trimming removed 3 bases at V and 5 bases at J, with 11 bases between. The DNA of the CDR3 is TGCAGCGTTGAGGCCCTAGGCGACGAGCAGTACTTC. It specifies CSVEALGDEQYF.

This clone was recorded once. This chain uses TRBV11-2 with TRBJ2-7; weak D call: TRBD1 (5 bases). Trimming took 1 base from V and 6 from J, leaving 16 bases between them. The CDR3 has 15 amino acids. Germline V gives CDR1 SGHAT, CDR2 FQNNGV. CDR3 sequence: CASSLVPQVPLEQYF. The CDR3 DNA sequence: TGTGCCAGCAGCTTAGTCCCACAGGTTCCCCTCGAGCAGTACTTC.

The chain is built from TRBV29-1 and TRBJ2-1; the D gene is possibly TRBD2 (5 bases). Germline assignment: CDR1 SQVTM and CDR2 ANQGSEA. The CDR3 length is 11 residues. CDR3 loop: CSVGVRDEQFF. For the CDR3, the DNA is TGCAGTGTCGGGGTTAGGGATGAGCAGTTCTTC.